The clone carrying this T cell receptor (beta chain) was seen at least ten times. The target antigen is unknown. TCRdb itself ran the reads through MiXCR, one entry per CDR3 protein. The sample includes approximately 45,000 distinct CDR3 sequences, 12% of them seen just once. This entry belongs to a study of type 1 regulatory T cells. Study at large: T-allo10 is a Tr1-enriched, alloantigen-specific CD4 T cell product made in vitro.

Study-wide results and limits: Type 1 regulatory T cells had a more restricted TCR repertoire than non-type 1 regulatory T cells.

V lost 3 bases and J 6 bases, leaving 12 bases between the germline ends. This CDR3 is built from 12 residues. Per germline, CDR1 DFQATT and CDR2 SNEGSKA (reference sequence). The V and J genes are TRBV20-1 and TRBJ2-7; D ambiguous. Sequencing was carried out using cultured non-Tr1 T cells, either the whole culture or a sorted T cell fraction (not recorded which). The sequence was collected from a human donor in good health. As DNA, the CDR3 is TGCAGTGCTAGGTTCATTTCGCCCGAGCAGTACTTC. It translates to CSARFISPEQYF.